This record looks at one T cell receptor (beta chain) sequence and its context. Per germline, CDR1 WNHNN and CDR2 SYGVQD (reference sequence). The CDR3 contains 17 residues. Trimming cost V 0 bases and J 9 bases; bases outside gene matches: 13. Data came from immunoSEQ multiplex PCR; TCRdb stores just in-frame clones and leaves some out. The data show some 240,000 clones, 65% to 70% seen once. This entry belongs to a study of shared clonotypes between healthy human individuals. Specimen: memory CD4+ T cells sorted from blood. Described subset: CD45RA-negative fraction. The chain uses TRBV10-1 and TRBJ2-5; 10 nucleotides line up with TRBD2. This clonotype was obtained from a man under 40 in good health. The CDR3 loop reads CASSESIGSGRLSSQYF. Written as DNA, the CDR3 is TGCGCCAGCAGTGAGTCGATCGGTAGCGGGAGGTTGTCGTCCCAGTACTTC.